Below are 25 T cell receptor beta chains sequenced from a single sample in a study of regulatory T cells in long-lasting Graves disease (dated by TCRdb to the early 2020s). The library was built by means of multiplex PCR. The reads were generated on an Illumina HiSeq 4000. TCR beta libraries were built with iRepertoire HTBI primers and Arm-PCR amplification of CDR3 regions. TCRdb's own reprocessing of the public reads used fastp at Q25 and MiXCR and kept productive beta chains. Each CDR3 protein appears once, grouped with its most common genes and DNA. The sample yields about 450,000 distinct CDR3 sequences; about a quarter were counted once. The top ten constitute about a quarter of the sample. In light of the paper, this sample's time point label describes: persistent/refractory GD, antithyroid drugs over 5 years with positive TRAb. For both TCR sequencing and RNA sequencing, RNA was extracted from PBMCs in TRIzol.

Sequencing was performed on peripheral blood mononuclear cells (PBMCs), taken when the disease was refractory, from a patient treated with antithyroid drugs. The receptor source for this set is a female donor with Graves disease.

This clonotype was detected only a few times. The V call is TRBV7-4, the J call TRBJ2-7; TRBD1 is a possible D gene (6 bases). CDR1 is SGHVT, CDR2 SQSDAQ, per germline. CDR3 length equals 20 residues. V shed 4 bases and J shed 2 bases, with 30 bases lying between them. CDR3 nucleotide sequence: TGTGCCAGCAGCTCTCCCCCCGGGACACACGAAACAGAAGGAACCTACGAGCAGTACTTC. Translating it yields CASSSPPGTHETEGTYEQYF.

This chain connects TRBV30 to TRBJ2-7; either TRBD1 or TRBD2 may fit D (5 bases each). V shed 5 bases and J shed 3 bases, with 11 bases lying between them. Germline CDR1 and CDR2: GTSNPN and SVGIG (reference sequence). CDR3 length: 12 amino acids. The CDR3 here is CAWGKGSYEQYF. The DNA of the CDR3 is TGTGCCTGGGGGAAGGGGAGCTACGAGCAGTACTTC. The full variable domain, completed using reference TRBV30 and TRBJ2-7, is SQTIHQWPATLVQPVGSPLSLECTVEGTSNPNLYWYRQAAGRGLQLLFYSVGIGQISSEVPQNLSASRPQDRQFILSSKKLLLSDSGFYLCAWGKGSYEQYFGPGTRLTVT.

This clonotype was recorded a few times. The J gene is TRBJ2-4, the V gene TRBV5-1, with TRBD2 identical over 7 bases. The CDR3 has 16 amino acids. With 4 bases clipped from V and 0 bases from J, the junction kept 7 bases outside the gene matches. Germline-derived CDR1 and CDR2 are SGHRS and YFSETQ. The CDR3 is CASSPGGTIAKNIQYF. Here the CDR3 DNA reads TGCGCCAGCAGCCCCGGAGGGACTATAGCCAAAAACATTCAGTACTTC.

The V gene is TRBV7-2, the J gene TRBJ1-1; D is undetermined. The germline V and J ends were trimmed by 5 bases and 1 base, with 17 bases remaining between them. In germline, CDR1 is SGHTA, CDR2 FQGNSA. CDR3 length: 16 amino acids. CDR3 protein: CASSPRQVFPNTEAFF. The CDR3, as DNA: TGTGCCAGCAGCCCACGGCAGGTTTTTCCGAACACTGAAGCTTTCTTT.

The V gene is TRBV14, the J gene TRBJ2-3; D might be TRBD1 (5 bases). Between the trimmed V and J ends, which lost 4 bases and 6 bases, there was a span of 14 bases. CDR1 is SGHDN and CDR2 is FVKESK in the germline V gene. The CDR3 sequence is 14 residues long. CDR3 in amino acids: CASSPRQPRDTQYF. CDR3 nucleotides: TGTGCCAGCAGCCCTCGACAGCCTCGGGATACGCAGTATTTT.

V usage is TRBV4-1 and J usage is TRBJ2-7; 8 bases are shared with TRBD1. Germline loops: CDR1 MGHRA, CDR2 YSYEKL. The J segment lost 5 bases and the V segment lost 1 base, leaving 4 bases of the junction unmatched. The CDR3 runs to 14 residues. The CDR3 DNA reads TGCGCCAGCAGCCAAGCCAGGGGGCAGGACGAGCAGTACTTC. Its translation: CASSQARGQDEQYF.

This clonotype has more than one count but fewer than ten. This chain links TRBV19 with TRBJ2-5; TRBD2 might be the D (6 bases). Trimming stripped 5 bases from V and 4 bases from J, with 17 bases between. Germline V lookup: CDR1 LNHDA, CDR2 SQIVND (reference sequence). The CDR3 totals 15 residues. CDR3 DNA sequence: TGTGCCAGTAGTCGCGTTGGGGGGTGGAGAGAGACCCAGTACTTC. It yields the protein CASSRVGGWRETQYF.

On this clonotype itself: Being one base from a much bigger clone, this may be a read error. J is TRBJ1-5 and V is TRBV6-1; TRBD1 might be the D (5 bases). The CDR3 runs to 18 residues. Germline V CDR1 and CDR2: MNHNS, SASEGT. CDR3 nucleotide sequence: TGTGCCAGCCACTATCGTTGGCCGACAGTCGAGAGCAATCAGCCCCCGCATTTT. This codes for CASHYRWPTVESNQPPHF.

Concerning this clonotype: This may arise from a read error, as a much more abundant clone is one base away. The rearrangement links TRBV20-1 to TRBJ2-5; D is undetermined. Trimming removed 4 bases from V and 7 bases from J, with 16 bases in between. Germline V gene lookup returns CDR1 DFQATT and CDR2 SNEGSKA (reference sequence). The CDR3 totals 13 residues. CDR3 amino acids: CSATWSEAVTQYF. In DNA, the CDR3 is TGCAGTGCTACCTGGAGCGAGGCCGTGACCCAGTACTTC.

Ten or more counts support this clonotype. CDR3 loop: CSAMWGTGRGTEAFF. The CDR3 nucleotides read TGCAGTGCTATGTGGGGGACAGGGCGTGGCACTGAAGCTTTCTTT. V usage is TRBV20-1 and J usage is TRBJ1-1; 9 bases agree with TRBD1. CDR1 and CDR2 (germline): DFQATT, SNEGSKA (reference sequence). The CDR3 is 15 residues long. After removal of 4 bases from V and 4 bases from J, the junction contained 10 bases not matched to a gene.

V and J are TRBV5-1 and TRBJ1-4, with 7 bases identical to TRBD1. With V trimmed by 7 bases and J by 0 bases, 9 bases remained unmatched. CDR3 length equals 16 residues. Germline V lookup: CDR1 SGHRS, CDR2 YFSETQ. DNA for the CDR3: TGCGCCAGCTGCCAGGGACAGAGTGCAACTAATGAAAAACTGTTTTTT. Its translation: CASCQGQSATNEKLFF.

The V gene is TRBV6-1, the J gene TRBJ2-1; D possibly corresponds to TRBD2 (5 bases). This CDR3 is 16 amino acids long. The germline V gene has CDR1 MNHNS and CDR2 SASEGT. The V gene lost 6 bases and the J gene lost 3 bases, with 18 bases spanning the gap. CDR3 in amino acids: CASRPRGSSDYNEQFF. CDR3 sequence (DNA): TGTGCCAGCAGACCCCGGGGATCCAGCGACTACAATGAGCAGTTCTTC.

The chain combines TRBV9 with TRBJ1-2, with D hard to call. This CDR3 comprises 12 residues. CDR1 is SGDLS and CDR2 is YYNGEE in the germline V gene. V dropped 0 bases and J dropped 8 bases, with 8 bases sitting between them. The CDR3: CASSVAGLGYTF. Here the CDR3 DNA reads TGTGCCAGCAGCGTAGCCGGGTTGGGCTACACCTTC.

This sequence joins TRBV5-1 and TRBJ2-7, with D possibly being TRBD1 (5 bases). Germline V lookup: CDR1 SGHRS, CDR2 YFSETQ. V shed 4 bases and J shed 3 bases, with 17 bases lying between them. The CDR3 loop spans 15 amino acids. In DNA, the CDR3 is TGCGCCAGCAGCCTTTTGACAGCTGGGGACTACGAGCAGTACTTC. Translation gives CASSLLTAGDYEQYF.

This clonotype was picked up many times. The chain employs TRBV11-2 and TRBJ2-5; D is possibly TRBD1 or TRBD2 (5 bases each). CDR3 length: 19 amino acids. Germline CDR1 reads SGHAT; CDR2 reads FQNNGV. V gave up 5 bases and J gave up 5 bases, with 30 bases separating them. CDR3 in amino acids: CASSPRAVFFGEKGETQYF. The DNA of the CDR3 is TGTGCCAGCAGCCCCCGGGCCGTATTTTTCGGGGAAAAGGGGGAGACCCAGTACTTC.

This clonotype has more than one count but fewer than ten. V usage is TRBV7-2 and J usage is TRBJ1-5, with D unclear. Deletions cut 0 bases from V and 2 bases from J, with 11 bases between. Germline lookup yields CDR1 SGHTA and CDR2 FQGNSA. This CDR3 comprises 16 residues. CDR3 protein: CASSLAAGSGNQPQHF. The CDR3 nucleotides read TGTGCCAGCAGCTTAGCGGCGGGTTCGGGCAATCAGCCCCAGCATTTT.

This clonotype has more than one count but fewer than ten. The gene calls are TRBV15 and TRBJ2-7; 8 nucleotides line up with TRBD2. CDR3 size: 14 residues. Germline V gene lookup returns CDR1 LNHNV and CDR2 YYDKDF (reference sequence). Losses at the gene ends were 0 bases for V and 3 bases for J; bases not matched to a gene: 1. The CDR3 nucleotides read TGTGCCACCAGCAGAGATCGGGGGGGCTACGAGCAGTACTTC. This sequence encodes CATSRDRGGYEQYF.

The chain is built from TRBV7-2 and TRBJ2-7, with unresolved D. Germline lookup yields CDR1 SGHTA and CDR2 FQGNSA. The CDR3 is made up of 15 amino acids. Trimming removed 5 bases from V and 2 bases from J, with 16 bases in between. The CDR3 sequence: CASSLTATPTYEQYF. In nucleotides, the CDR3 is TGTGCCAGCAGCCTCACGGCTACCCCCACCTACGAGCAGTACTTC.

Note on this clonotype: Possible read error: a much larger clone is one base away. The CDR3 does not close with the conserved phenylalanine or tryptophan, likely indicating a read error. This chain joins TRBV11-2 and TRBJ1-5; 7 nucleotides line up with TRBD1. V lost 5 bases to trimming and J lost 0 bases; unmatched junction nucleotides: 4. The CDR3 runs 15 residues. Looked up from germline, CDR1 is SGHAT and CDR2 is FQNNGV. The CDR3 DNA reads TGTGCCAGCAGCCTGGGGACAGATAGCAATCAGCCCCAGCATCTT. This gives the protein CASSLGTDSNQPQHL.

In its sample, this clonotype was seen many times. The V call is TRBV24-1, the J call TRBJ2-2, with TRBD1 identical over 10 bases. V dropped 7 bases and J dropped 7; count of bases not matched to a gene: 8. CDR1 KGHDR and CDR2 SFDVKD come from the germline V gene. This CDR3 is built from 15 residues. The CDR3 sequence is CATRDRGDLSGELFF. The CDR3 DNA is TGTGCCACCAGGGACAGGGGGGATTTGAGCGGGGAGCTGTTTTTT.

This clonotype came up many times. The chain carries TRBV12-3 or TRBV12-4 and TRBJ1-4; D may be TRBD1 (6 bases). The CDR3 runs to 14 residues. With 6 bases removed from V and 4 bases from J, the gap between germline ends came to 12 bases. CDR3 sequence: CASSHGQFNEKLFF. For the CDR3, the DNA is TGTGCCAGCAGCCACGGACAGTTTAATGAAAAACTGTTTTTT.

Many counts were recorded for this clonotype. This chain uses TRBV3-1 with TRBJ2-5; no definite D call. Per germline, CDR1 LGHDT and CDR2 YNNKEL (reference sequence). V was cut by 1 base and J by 4 bases, with 7 bases left in between. This CDR3 region has 13 residues. CDR3 bases: TGTGCCAGCAGCCAAGGGCGAGTAGAGACCCAGTACTTC. Protein: CASSQGRVETQYF.

This clonotype was found a few times. The chain carries TRBV10-3 and TRBJ1-1; no clear D gene. V lost 7 bases, J lost 1 base, and 13 bases lay in between. Germline CDR1 and CDR2: ENHRY and SYGVKD. The CDR3 sequence is 14 residues long. CDR3 residues: CAIKDGRENTEAFF. DNA for the CDR3: TGTGCCATCAAGGACGGGAGGGAGAACACTGAAGCTTTCTTT.

The chain links TRBV29-1 to TRBJ1-3; tentative D call: TRBD1 (5 bases). There are 11 residues in the CDR3. CDR1 SQVTM and CDR2 ANQGSEA come from the germline V gene. Trimming pared 2 bases from V and 16 bases from J, leaving 15 bases between. CDR3 in amino acids: CSVEFSSGRYF. CDR3 nucleotides: TGCAGCGTTGAATTCTCCTCGGGGCGGTATTTT.

The rearrangement joins TRBV3-1 to TRBJ2-7; D ambiguous. The V and J ends lost 0 bases and 0 bases respectively, with 6 bases between them. The germline V gene has CDR1 LGHDT and CDR2 YNNKEL (reference sequence). The CDR3 length is 14 residues. The CDR3 spells CASSQEAVSYEQYF. The CDR3 region has the DNA TGTGCCAGCAGCCAAGAGGCAGTCTCCTACGAGCAGTACTTC.